What follows is one TCR beta chain and its context. The sample comes from a study of blood T cells in healthy people across ages. With a J-beta primer mix and a sample-barcoded 5' primer, a second PCR ran about 7 to 11 cycles. Each cDNA molecule, via a template-switch adaptor with 12 random nucleotides, was tagged. MiXCR was run by TCRdb on the 5' RACE reads, yielding one entry per CDR3 protein. Of approximately 790,000 distinct CDR3 sequences in the sample, around 62% were seen once. The length of the CDR3 is 13 residues. Germline CDR1 reads SNHLY; CDR2 reads FYNNEI. V lost 8 bases, J lost 4 bases, and 4 bases stayed unmatched.

Sequenced input: blood. The J gene is TRBJ2-2, the V gene TRBV2, with 7 bases fitting TRBD1. The receptor was isolated from a man younger than 40 in good health. The CDR3 spells CASGQGVTGELFF. DNA for the CDR3: TGTGCCAGCGGGCAGGGGGTCACCGGGGAGCTGTTTTTT.